This is a list of T cell receptor beta chains from one sample in a study of radiation and T cells in renal cell carcinoma. Sequencing was performed with immunoSEQ multiplex PCR; in TCRdb, only in-frame clones are kept and a portion is missing. This sample yields roughly 12,000 clones, of which 25% to 35% are seen a single time; 15% belongs to the top ten. The specimen was tumor tissue, collected from a patient whose treatment included radiotherapy and nephrectomy. All receptors derive from a man aged 55-75 years with renal cell carcinoma. CDR3s include the opening cysteine and the closing phenylalanine or tryptophan. The order of the fields is D gene, V gene, CDR3 protein. The D gene is left open where the match is weak.

>NA|TRBV30
CAWGTEYSNQPQHF
>NA|TRBV13
CASSRGQRVRHEQYF
>NA|TRBV4-3
CASSRQYQETQYF
>NA|TRBV5-1
CASSRLQTGNTEAFF
>NA|TRBV7-6
CASSSFDRNTEAFF
>NA|TRBV5-1
CASSLGGAYPQETQYF
>NA|TRBV5-1
CASSLAGQHVYGYTF
>NA|TRBV5-6
CASSLLSRGTDGYTF
>NA|TRBV5-1
CASSLDPSEYQETQYF
>TRBD1|TRBV2
CASSRDRGYQPQHF
>NA|TRBV5-4
CASSPGTTTPGNTIYF
>NA|TRBV11-3
CASSLGGADTQYF
>NA|TRBV27
CASSSTPWGNQPQHF
>TRBD1|TRBV29-1
CSALDRTNYGYTF
>NA|TRBV6-1
CASSAENSNQPQHF
>NA|TRBV6-5
CASSLQGVGTEAFF
>NA|TRBV7-9
CASSSSLTDTEAFF
>NA|TRBV30
CAWGLYEQYF
>NA|TRBV4-3
CASSLVPGRPQHF
>TRBD1|TRBV6-5
CATRDRANTGELFF
>TRBD1|TRBV10-3
CAITQTGSLSEQYF
>TRBD2|TRBV5-4
CASSLQGGTYEQYF
>NA|TRBV4-3
CASSQGLGRTYNEQFF
>TRBD1|TRBV5-1
CASSLDRGRGQTQYF
>NA|TRBV7-9
CASSFPGLNTEAFF
>TRBD1|TRBV5-1
CASSSTGGNYNEQFF
>TRBD2|TRBV11-3
CASSLTSGHNEQFF
>NA|TRBV12-5
CASGAYSNQPQHF
>NA|TRBV7-3
CASSFGNMNTEAFF
>NA|TRBV27
CASSVNNSPLHF